The 30 T cell receptor beta chains reported below all come from one sample, sequenced in a study of neoadjuvant anti-PD-1 for oral cavity cancer. The assay was immunoSEQ multiplex PCR, and TCRdb's table has in-frame clones only and misses some. The sample lists tens of thousands of clones, around four fifths occurring once. Sample: PBMCs, taken before nivolumab (anti-PD-1) treatment. All receptors come from a person between 35 and 79 years old with oral cavity squamous cell carcinoma.

The chain employs TRBV4-2 and TRBJ1-5; 7 bases are shared with TRBD1. From germline, CDR1 is LGHNA and CDR2 YNFKEQ. The CDR3 has 15 residues. Trimming removed 4 bases from V and 4 bases from J; junction bases left unmatched: 7. The CDR3 protein is CASSLTRDSNQPQHF. The DNA for the CDR3 is TGTGCCAGCAGCCTGACCCGGGACAGTAATCAGCCCCAGCATTTT.

The chain couples TRBV5-4 to TRBJ2-2; the D call may be TRBD1 or TRBD2 (6 bases each). The CDR3 runs to 15 residues. Germline CDR1 and CDR2: SGHNT and YYREEE (reference sequence). With 2 bases removed from V and 4 bases from J, the gap between germline ends came to 12 bases. The CDR3 sequence: CASSLGGRGTGELFF. In nucleotides, the CDR3 is TGTGCCAGCAGCTTAGGGGGGCGGGGCACCGGGGAGCTGTTTTTT. Full variable domain (remainder filled in from reference TRBV5-4 and TRBJ2-2): ETGVTQSPTHLIKTRGQQVTLRCSSQSGHNTVSWYQQALGQGPQFIFQYYREEENGRGNFPPRFSGLQFPNYSSELNVNALELDDSALYLCASSLGGRGTGELFFGEGSRLTVL.

The chain links TRBV30 to TRBJ2-5; D unresolved. CDR1 and CDR2 (germline): GTSNPN, SVGIG (reference sequence). The CDR3 loop spans 15 amino acids. V was cut by 4 bases and J by 7 bases, with 22 bases left in between. The CDR3, as DNA: TGTGCCTGGATCCCTTGGGTCCCCGACGGCGGGACCCAGTACTTC. Translation gives CAWIPWVPDGGTQYF.

This clone is a singleton in its sample. The chain employs TRBV9 and TRBJ1-2; a weak D match, TRBD1 (6 bases). The germline CDR1 and CDR2 sequences are SGDLS and YYNGEE. The V end lost 1 base, the J end lost 1 base, and 14 bases lay between the germline ends. There are 16 residues in the CDR3. The CDR3 sequence is CASSVFDRISNYGYTF. CDR3 bases: TGTGCCAGCAGCGTATTCGACAGGATAAGTAACTATGGCTACACCTTC.

The V gene is TRBV4-1, the J gene TRBJ1-4; no reliable D call. Trimming took off 1 base at V and 0 bases at J, with 21 bases between the two ends. CDR1 MGHRA and CDR2 YSYEKL come from the germline V gene. The CDR3 extends over 20 amino acids. The CDR3 reads CASSQGSGNPKAATNEKLFF. The CDR3 DNA follows: TGCGCCAGCAGCCAAGGATCGGGGAACCCTAAGGCTGCAACTAATGAAAAACTGTTTTTT.

This sequence joins TRBV5-4 and TRBJ1-1; 7 nucleotides agree with TRBD1. CDR1 is SGHNT and CDR2 is YYREEE in the germline V gene (reference sequence). This CDR3 is built from 16 residues. The trim removed 0 bases at V and 6 bases at J, leaving 11 bases unmatched. The CDR3 here is CASSLGQGVLYSEAFF. Here the CDR3 DNA reads TGTGCCAGCAGCTTGGGGCAGGGGGTCCTCTACTCTGAAGCTTTCTTT. Supplemented by reference TRBV5-4 and TRBJ1-1, the full variable domain reads ETGVTQSPTHLIKTRGQQVTLRCSSQSGHNTVSWYQQALGQGPQFIFQYYREEENGRGNFPPRFSGLQFPNYSSELNVNALELDDSALYLCASSLGQGVLYSEAFFGQGTRLTVV.

The rearrangement links TRBV4-1 to TRBJ1-2; D ambiguous. Germline V gives CDR1 MGHRA, CDR2 YSYEKL. V lost 4 bases and J 6 bases, leaving 21 bases between the germline ends. This CDR3 comprises 16 residues. Here the CDR3 DNA reads TGCGCCAGCAGCCCTCAAGGCACAGACTTCCTACATGGCTACACCTTC. The encoded protein is CASSPQGTDFLHGYTF.

This CDR3 reads CASSLAGGYNQPQHF. CDR3 nucleotides: TGTGCCAGCAGCTTAGCTGGGGGCTACAATCAGCCCCAGCATTTT. The chain employs TRBV7-2 and TRBJ1-5; the D gene is possibly TRBD1 (6 bases). This CDR3 comprises 15 residues. The ends were cut back, 0 bases at V and 3 bases at J, with 9 bases in the middle. Germline CDR1 reads SGHTA; CDR2 reads FQGNSA.

The chain couples TRBV7-8 to TRBJ2-5; 12 nucleotides match TRBD2. The germline V gene has CDR1 SGHVS and CDR2 FQNEAQ. V lost 5 bases, J lost 5 bases, and 12 bases stayed unmatched. The CDR3 is made up of 17 amino acids. CDR3 coding DNA: TGTGCCAGCAGCCCGGGGGATCTAGCGGGAGGGAAGGAGACCCAGTACTTC. Amino acids: CASSPGDLAGGKETQYF.

The V gene is TRBV6-5, the J gene TRBJ2-1; 11 nucleotides line up with TRBD2. CDR1 and CDR2 (germline): MNHEY, SVGAGI. Trimming at V came to 6 bases and at J to 7 bases, leaving 8 bases not matched to a gene. The CDR3 length is 15 residues. DNA of the CDR3: TGTGCCAGCAGCAAACTAGCGGGAGTGGGAAATGAGCAGTTCTTC. Encoded protein: CASSKLAGVGNEQFF.

This chain connects TRBV5-6 to TRBJ2-1; D remains unclear. Germline V gene sequence: CDR1 SGHDT, CDR2 YYEEEE. The CDR3 totals 14 residues. V lost 0 bases and J lost 7, with 11 bases in between. CDR3 nucleotides: TGTGCCAGCAGCTTGGAGTATAAGGGTAATGAGCAGTTCTTC. Its translation: CASSLEYKGNEQFF.

The rearrangement joins TRBV29-1 to TRBJ2-3, with 9 bases aligning to TRBD2. Trimming at V came to 7 bases and at J to 2 bases, leaving 7 bases not matched to a gene. This CDR3 has 14 residues. Germline V lookup: CDR1 SQVTM, CDR2 ANQGSEA. The CDR3 sequence is CSALAGALTDTQYF. The CDR3 nucleotides read TGCAGCGCTTTAGCGGGGGCCCTCACAGATACGCAGTATTTT.

The rearrangement links TRBV7-2 to TRBJ1-5, with TRBD1 matching 10 bases. The length of the CDR3 is 15 residues. CDR1 is SGHTA and CDR2 is FQGNSA in the germline V gene. The junction had 3 bases not matched to a gene; V was cut back by 4 bases and J by 3 bases. The CDR3, as DNA: TGTGCCAGCAGCTCGGGACAGGGGAACAATCAGCCCCAGCATTTT. Amino acids: CASSSGQGNNQPQHF.

The chain carries TRBV10-2 and TRBJ2-3; no definite D call. Germline loops: CDR1 WSHSY, CDR2 SAAADI. The CDR3 extends over 13 amino acids. Trimming left V 5 bases short and J 0 bases short, with 6 bases between. This CDR3 is CASSSQSTDTQYF. CDR3 sequence (DNA): TGCGCCAGCAGTAGTCAGAGCACAGATACGCAGTATTTT.

The chain is built from TRBV5-5 and TRBJ1-1, with a weak D call TRBD1 (6 bases). The V gene's germline CDR1 is SGHKS and CDR2 YYEKEE (reference sequence). The CDR3 covers 15 residues. Trimming removed 4 bases from V and 1 base from J, with 14 bases in between. The CDR3 bases are TGTGCCAGCAGCACCCGTGGGGGCCAGAACACTGAAGCTTTCTTT. It codes for CASSTRGGQNTEAFF.

The table lists this clone with a few counts. The chain combines TRBV7-9 with TRBJ2-1; TRBD2 agrees at 10 bases. The CDR3 runs 14 residues. Germline V CDR1 and CDR2: SEHNR, FQNEAQ (reference sequence). The ends lost 11 bases at V and 9 bases at J; junction bases unmatched: 13. This chain's CDR3 is CAWGERGGRVEQFF. DNA for the CDR3: TGTGCCTGGGGTGAGCGGGGGGGCCGGGTTGAGCAGTTCTTC.

The sample holds a few counts of this clone. This sequence joins TRBV29-1 and TRBJ2-6, with a weak D call TRBD1 (5 bases). The CDR3 totals 16 residues. V gave up 7 bases and J gave up 0 bases, with 16 bases separating them. Germline V CDR1 and CDR2: SQVTM, ANQGSEA. Here the CDR3 reads CSAQTDINSGANVLTF. CDR3 DNA: TGCAGCGCTCAAACGGACATCAACTCTGGGGCCAACGTCCTGACTTTC.

V and J are TRBV4-1 and TRBJ2-3, with 7 nucleotides matching TRBD1. Germline V gene lookup returns CDR1 MGHRA and CDR2 YSYEKL. V dropped 1 base and J dropped 4; count of bases not matched to a gene: 5. The CDR3 extends over 15 amino acids. This chain's CDR3 is CASSQGQGHSDTQYF. The CDR3 region has the DNA TGCGCCAGCAGCCAAGGACAGGGTCATTCAGATACGCAGTATTTT.

The gene calls are TRBV5-1 and TRBJ1-1; D perhaps matches TRBD1 (6 bases). The germline V and J ends were trimmed by 4 bases and 1 base, with 8 bases remaining between them. The CDR3 runs 13 residues. Germline lookup yields CDR1 SGHRS and CDR2 YFSETQ. The CDR3 nucleotides are TGCGCCAGCAGCCAACAGGGGAACACTGAAGCTTTCTTT. This translates into CASSQQGNTEAFF.

This rearrangement joins TRBV28 to TRBJ1-1, with D perhaps TRBD1 (6 bases). There are 12 residues in the CDR3. V lost 5 bases to trimming and J lost 9 bases, with 13 bases between them. Germline CDR1 reads MDHEN; CDR2 reads SYDVKM. The CDR3 sequence: CASSPSGGKAFF. The CDR3 DNA sequence: TGTGCCAGCAGTCCCTCCGGGGGCAAAGCTTTCTTT.

In DNA form, the CDR3 reads TGTGCCAGCAGCCAGGCTCCCAAGGCTGGGGGCGGTCTGACCTACGAGCAGTACTTC. This translates into CASSQAPKAGGGLTYEQYF. This rearrangement joins TRBV14 to TRBJ2-7; D perhaps matches TRBD1 (6 bases). The V gene lost 3 bases and the J gene lost 2 bases, with 26 bases spanning the gap. CDR1 is SGHDN and CDR2 is FVKESK in the germline V gene. The CDR3 has 19 residues.

The V and J genes are TRBV18 and TRBJ1-1; D perhaps matches TRBD1 (6 bases). This CDR3 is 14 amino acids long. Trimming removed 2 bases at V and 5 bases at J, with 12 bases between. Germline V gives CDR1 KGHSH, CDR2 LQKENI. DNA of the CDR3: TGTGCCAGCTCACCAAAAGGGGGAAGTACTGAAGCTTTCTTT. It translates to CASSPKGGSTEAFF.

V usage is TRBV9 and J usage is TRBJ1-1; 7 bases agree with TRBD1. V lost 3 bases and J lost 10; bases outside the gene matches: 12. This CDR3 has 14 amino acids. Germline values: CDR1 SGDLS, CDR2 YYNGEE. The CDR3 DNA reads TGTGCCAGCAGCGCTCGAACCGGGACAGAAACAGCTTTCTTT. This gives the protein CASSARTGTETAFF.

This clone appeared once. The V gene is TRBV13, the J gene TRBJ2-5, with 10 positions matching TRBD2. The germline gives CDR1 PRHDT, CDR2 FYEKMQ (reference sequence). This CDR3 has 17 residues. The V segment lost 5 bases and the J segment 1 base; nucleotides outside the gene matches: 10. Here the CDR3 DNA reads TGTGCCAGCAGCCTCCCGGGCCTAGCGGGAGCCCAAGAGACCCAGTACTTC. This encodes CASSLPGLAGAQETQYF.

V usage is TRBV7-2 and J usage is TRBJ2-1; tentative D call: TRBD2 (5 bases). CDR3 length: 16 residues. Germline-derived CDR1 and CDR2 are SGHTA and FQGNSA. V lost 4 bases, J lost 9 bases, and 22 bases lay in between. The CDR3 is CASSSPGGTFPGEQFF. The CDR3 coding sequence is TGTGCCAGCAGCTCCCCAGGAGGCACATTCCCGGGTGAGCAGTTCTTC. The whole variable domain, filled in from reference TRBV7-2 and TRBJ2-1, reads GAGVSQSPSNKVTEKGKDVELRCDPISGHTALYWYRQSLGQGLEFLIYFQGNSAPDKSGLPSDRFSAERTGGSVSTLTIQRTQQEDSAVYLCASSSPGGTFPGEQFFGPGTRLTVL.

The chain is built from TRBV6-1 and TRBJ1-2; tentative D call: TRBD1 (6 bases). Trimming removed 3 bases at V and 4 bases at J, with 15 bases between. CDR3 length: 15 amino acids. CDR1 is MNHNS and CDR2 is SASEGT in the germline V gene. The CDR3 nucleotides read TGTGCCAGCAGTGATTCCGGGGGGCCTTTCTATGGCTACACCTTC. Protein sequence: CASSDSGGPFYGYTF.

The chain carries TRBV19 and TRBJ1-4; TRBD1 aligns across 10 bases. The CDR3 is 18 residues long. Germline V gives CDR1 LNHDA, CDR2 SQIVND (reference sequence). Trimming removed 7 bases from V and 2 bases from J; junction bases left unmatched: 13. CDR3: CASMSRTGGPRTNEKLFF. In DNA, the CDR3 is TGTGCCAGTATGTCGAGGACAGGGGGACCCCGCACTAATGAAAAACTGTTTTTT.

The gene calls are TRBV29-1 and TRBJ2-7, with D unclear. This CDR3 is 15 amino acids long. Per germline, CDR1 SQVTM and CDR2 ANQGSEA. V lost 1 base and J 5 bases, leaving 18 bases between the germline ends. In nucleotides, the CDR3 is TGCAGCGTTGAAGGCGGCACCAGTTTGGGCCACGAGCAGTACTTC. Translation gives CSVEGGTSLGHEQYF.

This sequence joins TRBV5-1 and TRBJ1-4, with D uncertain. Trimming took off 4 bases at V and 2 bases at J, with 9 bases between the two ends. CDR1 is SGHRS and CDR2 is YFSETQ in the germline V gene. The length of the CDR3 is 14 residues. CDR3 sequence reads: CASSPTPTNEKLFF. In DNA, the CDR3 is TGCGCCAGCAGCCCGACGCCGACTAATGAAAAACTGTTTTTT.

The chain couples TRBV29-1 to TRBJ2-7; D gene ambiguous. The CDR3 consists of 12 residues. CDR1 is SQVTM, CDR2 ANQGSEA, per germline. Between the trimmed V and J ends, which lost 5 bases and 0 bases, there was a span of 8 bases. The CDR3 DNA reads as TGCAGCGTTCACGTAAGCTCCTACGAGCAGTACTTC. Its protein is CSVHVSSYEQYF.